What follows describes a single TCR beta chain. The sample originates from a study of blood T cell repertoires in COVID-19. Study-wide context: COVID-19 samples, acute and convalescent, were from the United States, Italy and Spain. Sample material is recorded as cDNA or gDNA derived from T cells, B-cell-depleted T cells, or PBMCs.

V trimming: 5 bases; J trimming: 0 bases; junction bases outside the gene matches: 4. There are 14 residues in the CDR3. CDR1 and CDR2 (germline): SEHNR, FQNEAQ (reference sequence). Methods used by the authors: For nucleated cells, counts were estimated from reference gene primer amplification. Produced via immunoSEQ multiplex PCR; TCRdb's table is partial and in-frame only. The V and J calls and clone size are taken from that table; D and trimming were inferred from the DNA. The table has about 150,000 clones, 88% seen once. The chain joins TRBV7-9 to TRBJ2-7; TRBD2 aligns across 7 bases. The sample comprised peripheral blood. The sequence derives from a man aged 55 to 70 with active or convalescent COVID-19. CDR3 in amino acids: CASSASGNSYEQYF. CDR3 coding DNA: TGTGCCAGCAGCGCCAGCGGGAACTCCTACGAGCAGTACTTC.